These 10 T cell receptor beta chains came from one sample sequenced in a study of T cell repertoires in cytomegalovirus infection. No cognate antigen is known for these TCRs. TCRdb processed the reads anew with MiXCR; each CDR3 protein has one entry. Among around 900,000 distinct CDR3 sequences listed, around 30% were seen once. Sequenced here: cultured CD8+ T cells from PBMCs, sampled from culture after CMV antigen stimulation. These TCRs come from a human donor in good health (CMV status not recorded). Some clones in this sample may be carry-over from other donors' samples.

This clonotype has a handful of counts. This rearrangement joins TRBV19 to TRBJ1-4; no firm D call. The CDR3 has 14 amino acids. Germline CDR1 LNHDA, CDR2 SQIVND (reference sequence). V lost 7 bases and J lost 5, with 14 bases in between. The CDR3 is CASKTSTTNEKLFF. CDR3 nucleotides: TGTGCCAGTAAAACTTCTACCACGAATGAAAAACTGTTTTTT.

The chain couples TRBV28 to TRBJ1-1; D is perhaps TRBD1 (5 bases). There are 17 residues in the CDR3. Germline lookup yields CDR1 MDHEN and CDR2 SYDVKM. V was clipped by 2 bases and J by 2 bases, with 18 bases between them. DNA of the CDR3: TGTGCCAGCAGTTTAAGGGTTCACGACAGATCCAACACTGAAGCTTTCTTT. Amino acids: CASSLRVHDRSNTEAFF.

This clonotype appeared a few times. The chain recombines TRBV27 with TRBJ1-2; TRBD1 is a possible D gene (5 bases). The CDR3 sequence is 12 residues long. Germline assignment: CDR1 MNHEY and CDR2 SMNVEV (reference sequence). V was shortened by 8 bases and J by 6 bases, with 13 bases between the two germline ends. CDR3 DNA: TGTGCCAGCCACAGCGGGGCCCATGGCTACACCTTC. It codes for CASHSGAHGYTF.

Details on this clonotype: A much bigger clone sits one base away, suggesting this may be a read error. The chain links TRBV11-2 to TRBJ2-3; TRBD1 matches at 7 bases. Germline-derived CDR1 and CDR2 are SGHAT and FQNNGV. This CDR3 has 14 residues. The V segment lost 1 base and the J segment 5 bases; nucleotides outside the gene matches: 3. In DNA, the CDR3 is TGTGCCAGCAGCTTAGGGACAGGCAAAGATACGCAGTATTTT. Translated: CASSLGTGKDTQYF.

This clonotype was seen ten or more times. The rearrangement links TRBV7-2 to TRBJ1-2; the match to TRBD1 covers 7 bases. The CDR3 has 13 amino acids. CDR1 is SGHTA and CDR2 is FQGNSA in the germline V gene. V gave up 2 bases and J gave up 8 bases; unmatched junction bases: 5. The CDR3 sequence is CASSLNRGGGYTF. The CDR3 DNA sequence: TGTGCCAGCAGCTTAAACAGGGGAGGCGGCTACACCTTC. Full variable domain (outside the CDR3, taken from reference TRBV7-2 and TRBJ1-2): GAGVSQSPSNKVTEKGKDVELRCDPISGHTALYWYRQSLGQGLEFLIYFQGNSAPDKSGLPSDRFSAERTGGSVSTLTIQRTQQEDSAVYLCASSLNRGGGYTFGSGTRLTVV.

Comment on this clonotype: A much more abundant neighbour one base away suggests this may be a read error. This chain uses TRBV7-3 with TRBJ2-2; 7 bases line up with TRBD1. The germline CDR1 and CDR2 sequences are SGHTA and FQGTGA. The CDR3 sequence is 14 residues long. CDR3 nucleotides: TGTGACAGCAGCTTATCGACAGGGACCGGGGAGCTGTTTTTT. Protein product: CDSSLSTGTGELFF.

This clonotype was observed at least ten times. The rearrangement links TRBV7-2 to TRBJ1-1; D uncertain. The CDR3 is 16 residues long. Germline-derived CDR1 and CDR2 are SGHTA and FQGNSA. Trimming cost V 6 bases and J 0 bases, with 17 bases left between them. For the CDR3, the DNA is TGTGCCAGCAGTCCGACATTGATACAACTGAACACTGAAGCTTTCTTT. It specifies CASSPTLIQLNTEAFF. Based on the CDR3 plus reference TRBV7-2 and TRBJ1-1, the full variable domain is GAGVSQSPSNKVTEKGKDVELRCDPISGHTALYWYRQSLGQGLEFLIYFQGNSAPDKSGLPSDRFSAERTGGSVSTLTIQRTQQEDSAVYLCASSPTLIQLNTEAFFGQGTRLTVV.

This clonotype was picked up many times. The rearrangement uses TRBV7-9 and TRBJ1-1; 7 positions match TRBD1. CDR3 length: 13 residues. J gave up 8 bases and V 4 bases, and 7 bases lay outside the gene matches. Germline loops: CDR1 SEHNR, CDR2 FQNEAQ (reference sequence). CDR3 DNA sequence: TGTGCCAGCAGCTCGACAGGGTTACCCGAAGCTTTCTTT. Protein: CASSSTGLPEAFF.

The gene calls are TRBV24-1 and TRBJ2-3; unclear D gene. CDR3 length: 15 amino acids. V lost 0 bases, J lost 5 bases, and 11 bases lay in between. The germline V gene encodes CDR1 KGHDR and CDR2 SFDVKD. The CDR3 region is CATSDLVRGEDTQYF. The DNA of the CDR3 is TGTGCCACCAGTGATTTGGTCCGCGGAGAAGATACGCAGTATTTT.

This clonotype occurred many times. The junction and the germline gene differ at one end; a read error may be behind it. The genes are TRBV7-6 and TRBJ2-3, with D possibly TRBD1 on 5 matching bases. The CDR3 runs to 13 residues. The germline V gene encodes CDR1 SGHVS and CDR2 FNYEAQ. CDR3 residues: CASSQGGTDTQYF. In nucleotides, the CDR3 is TGCGCCAGCAGCCAAGGGGGCACAGATACGCAGTATTTT.